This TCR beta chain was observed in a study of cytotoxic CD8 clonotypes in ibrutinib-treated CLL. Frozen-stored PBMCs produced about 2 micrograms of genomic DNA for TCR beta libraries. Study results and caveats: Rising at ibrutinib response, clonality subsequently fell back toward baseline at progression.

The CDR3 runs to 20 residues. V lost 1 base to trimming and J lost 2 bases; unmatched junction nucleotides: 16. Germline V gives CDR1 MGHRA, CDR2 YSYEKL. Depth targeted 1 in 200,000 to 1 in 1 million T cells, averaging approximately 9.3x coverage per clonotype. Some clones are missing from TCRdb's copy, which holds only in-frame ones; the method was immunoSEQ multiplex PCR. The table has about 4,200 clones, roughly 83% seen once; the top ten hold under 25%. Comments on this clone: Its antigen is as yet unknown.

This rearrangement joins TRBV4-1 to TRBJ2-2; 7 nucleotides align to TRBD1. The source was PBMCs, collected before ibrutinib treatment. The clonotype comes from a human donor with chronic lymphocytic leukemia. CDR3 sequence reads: CASSQGADRVALFNTGELFF. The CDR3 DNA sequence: TGCGCCAGCAGCCAAGGGGCCGACAGGGTTGCCCTCTTTAACACCGGGGAGCTGTTTTTT.